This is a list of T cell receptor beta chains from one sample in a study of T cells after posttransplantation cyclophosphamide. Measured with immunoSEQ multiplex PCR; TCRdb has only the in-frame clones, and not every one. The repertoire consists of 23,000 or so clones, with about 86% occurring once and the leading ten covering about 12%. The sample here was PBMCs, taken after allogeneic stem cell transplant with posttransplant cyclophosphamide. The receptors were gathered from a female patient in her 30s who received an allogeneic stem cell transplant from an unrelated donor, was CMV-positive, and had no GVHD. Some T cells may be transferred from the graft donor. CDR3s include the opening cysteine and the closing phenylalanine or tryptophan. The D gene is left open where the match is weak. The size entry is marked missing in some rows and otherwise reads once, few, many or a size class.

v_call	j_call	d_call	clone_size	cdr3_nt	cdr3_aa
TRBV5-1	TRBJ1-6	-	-	TGCGCCAGCAGCTTGGAGAGCTCCTATAATTCACCCCTCCACTTT	CASSLESSYNSPLHF
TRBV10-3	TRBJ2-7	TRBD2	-	TGTGCCATCAGTGGGGCTAGCGGGGTCTCCTACGAGCAGTACTTC	CAISGASGVSYEQYF
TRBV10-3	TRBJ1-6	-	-	TGTGCCATCAGTGAAGCCGGACTGAGTAATTCACCCCTCCACTTT	CAISEAGLSNSPLHF
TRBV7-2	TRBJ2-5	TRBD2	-	TGTGCCAGCAGCTTATTAGCGGGGGGGCCAGAGACCCAGTACTTC	CASSLLAGGPETQYF
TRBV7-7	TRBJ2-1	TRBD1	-	TGTGCCAGCAGCTTAGACCCGGGACAGGGCGGCAATGAGCAGTTCTTC	CASSLDPGQGGNEQFF
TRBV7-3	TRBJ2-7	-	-	TGTGCCAGCAGCCTGATGGGCCCCCGGGGCTACGAGCAGTACTTC	CASSLMGPRGYEQYF
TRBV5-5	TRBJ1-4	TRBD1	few	TGTGCCAGCAGCTTTGGACAGGGAGTAAGGTTGGGTGAAAAACTGTTTTTT	CASSFGQGVRLGEKLFF
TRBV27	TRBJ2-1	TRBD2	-	TGTGCCAGCAGTCCGACTAGCGGGGGGGCCCAGTACAATGAGCAGTTCTTC	CASSPTSGGAQYNEQFF
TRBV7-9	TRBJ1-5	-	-	TGTGCCAGCAGCTTAGGTATTTATCAGCCCCAGCATTTT	CASSLGIYQPQHF
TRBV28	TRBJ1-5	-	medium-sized	TGTGCCAGCAGTCCCTTCGCAGGCAATCAGCCCCAGCATTTT	CASSPFAGNQPQHF
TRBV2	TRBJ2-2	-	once	TGTGCCAGCAGTTTACTCCAGGGGTCCCCAGGGGAGCTGTTTTTT	CASSLLQGSPGELFF
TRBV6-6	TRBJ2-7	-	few	TGTGCCAGCAGCGACTCTATATGGTACGAGCAGTACTTC	CASSDSIWYEQYF
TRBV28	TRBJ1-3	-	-	TGTGCCAGCAGTTTCGCAGGGGACACCATATATTTT	CASSFAGDTIYF
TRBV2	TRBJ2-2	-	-	TGTGCCAGCAGGGCCCAGCGGTCGAACACCGGGGAGCTGTTTTTT	CASRAQRSNTGELFF
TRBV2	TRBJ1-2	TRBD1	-	TGTGCCAGCCCGGGAACAGGGGCGTCTGGCTACACCTTC	CASPGTGASGYTF
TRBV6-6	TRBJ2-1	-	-	TGTGCCAGCAGCCCCGGGACTTTGTACAATGAGCAGTTCTTC	CASSPGTLYNEQFF
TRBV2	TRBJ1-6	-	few	TGTGCCAGCGGAGCAGGGGAAATTTCACCCCTCCACTTT	CASGAGEISPLHF
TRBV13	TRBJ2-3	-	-	TGTGCCAGCAGCTTAGGTCACGGGAAGCCTTGGGATTGGGATACGCAGTATTTT	CASSLGHGKPWDWDTQYF
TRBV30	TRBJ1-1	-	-	TGTGCCTGGAGTCCCGGGGGAGAAGCTTTCTTT	CAWSPGGEAFF